The clone carrying this TCR beta chain appeared many times. Its target is unknown. The CDR3 is 14 amino acids. V shed 3 bases and J shed 2 bases, with 11 bases lying between them. The germline V gene encodes CDR1 SGHAT and CDR2 FQNNGV. This sample is drawn from a study of prognosis after radiotherapy for stage I lung cancer. Notes on the study in general: Reportedly, TRBV and TRBJ gene usage differed by presence of metastases in patients.

Genomic DNA yielded TCR beta CDR3, amplified by two-round multiplex PCR. Individual primers that were specific to each TRBV and TRBJ gene served in first-round PCR. TCRdb passed the multiplex PCR reads through MiXCR, listing each CDR3 protein once. The repertoire holds around 51,000 distinct CDR3 sequences, with over 30% as singletons. The chain recombines TRBV11-2 with TRBJ2-7; no definite D call. Sequenced material: PBMCs, taken before or after stereotactic body radiation therapy (not recorded which). This TCR came from a donor aged 50 or older with non-small cell lung cancer. CDR3 coding DNA: TGTGCCAGCAGCTTGACCGACGCCACCTACGAGCAGTACTTC. Encoded protein: CASSLTDATYEQYF.